This TCR beta chain appears in the sequencing data of a study of neurological immune-mediated disorders. The sample holds many counts of this clonotype. The trim removed 5 bases at V and 5 bases at J, leaving 10 bases unmatched. This CDR3 is built from 16 residues. Time point reported: technical triplicate 2. TCRdb processed the 5' RACE reads anew with MiXCR; each CDR3 protein has one entry. The table records tens of thousands of distinct CDR3 sequences, about 25% of them present only once. The sequencing input was PBMCs. The receptor was isolated from a man in his sixties with HTLV-1-associated myelopathy (HAM/TSP). V gene TRBV12-3 or TRBV12-4 combines with J gene TRBJ1-4, with 8 bases that match TRBD1. The CDR3 spells CASSTRTGQENEKLFF. In DNA, the CDR3 is TGTGCCAGCAGTACTCGGACAGGGCAGGAAAATGAAAAACTGTTTTTT.